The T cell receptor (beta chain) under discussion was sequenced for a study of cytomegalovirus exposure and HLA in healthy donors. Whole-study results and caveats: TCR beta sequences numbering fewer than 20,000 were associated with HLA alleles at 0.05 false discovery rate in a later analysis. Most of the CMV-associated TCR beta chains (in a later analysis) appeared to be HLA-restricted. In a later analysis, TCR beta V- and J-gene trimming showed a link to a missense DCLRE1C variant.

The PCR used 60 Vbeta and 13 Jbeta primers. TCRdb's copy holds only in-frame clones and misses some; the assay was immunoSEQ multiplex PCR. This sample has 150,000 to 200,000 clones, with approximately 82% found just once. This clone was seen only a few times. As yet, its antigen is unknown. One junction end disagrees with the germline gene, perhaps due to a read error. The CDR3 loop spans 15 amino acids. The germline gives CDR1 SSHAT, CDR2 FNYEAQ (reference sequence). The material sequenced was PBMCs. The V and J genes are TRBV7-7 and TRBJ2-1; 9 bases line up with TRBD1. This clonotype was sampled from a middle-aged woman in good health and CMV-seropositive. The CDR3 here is CASSASGQGYHEQFF. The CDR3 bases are TGTGCTAGCAGCGCGTCGGGACAGGGTTATCATGAGCAGTTCTTC. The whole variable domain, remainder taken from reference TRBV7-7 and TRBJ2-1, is GAGVSQSPRYKVTKRGQDVTLRCDPISSHATLYWYQQALGQGPEFLTYFNYEAQPDKSGLPSDRFSAERPEGSISTLTIQRTEQRDSAMYRCASSASGQGYHEQFFGPGTRLTVL.